This TCR beta chain derives from a study of shared clonotypes between healthy human individuals. For the study at large: Each donor's CD4 naive and CD4 memory cells filled three plates apiece, CD8 naive two, and CD8 memory one. Study findings and constraints: For sorted subsets, rarefaction showed incomplete sequencing despite large depth.

A word on this clone: Its target is not known.

V lost 9 bases and J lost 10; bases outside the gene matches: 8. The CDR3 totals 12 residues. At a deep level, the assay was run. Using immunoSEQ multiplex PCR, the repertoire was profiled, and TCRdb retains in-frame clones only, with some absent. The sample has over 1.5 million clones, 98% seen once. The clonotype originates from a man under 40 in good health. The rearrangement links TRBV23-1 to TRBJ2-1; 8 bases map to TRBD2. TRBV23-1 is an ORF for which the function is uncertain. Source material: naive CD4+ T cells sorted from blood. Subset reported: CD45RA+ positively selected. The CDR3 protein is CARGGRSTEQFF. As DNA, the CDR3 is TGCGCCAGAGGCGGGAGGTCGACGGAGCAGTTCTTC.